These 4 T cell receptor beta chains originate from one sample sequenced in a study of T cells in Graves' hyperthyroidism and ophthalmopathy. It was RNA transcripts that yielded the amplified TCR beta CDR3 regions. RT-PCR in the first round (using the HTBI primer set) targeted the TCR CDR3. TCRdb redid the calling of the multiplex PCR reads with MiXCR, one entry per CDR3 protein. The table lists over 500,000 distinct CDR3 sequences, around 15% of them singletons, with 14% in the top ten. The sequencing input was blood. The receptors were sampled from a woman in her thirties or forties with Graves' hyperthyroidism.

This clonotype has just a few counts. The CDR3 DNA reads TGTGCCACCAGTGATTTGCAGGGATTCACAGATACGCAGTATTTT. As protein: CATSDLQGFTDTQYF. V usage is TRBV24-1 and J usage is TRBJ2-3; possibly TRBD1 for D (5 bases). CDR1 and CDR2 (germline): KGHDR, SFDVKD. Trimming cost V 0 bases and J 2 bases, with 8 bases left between them. CDR3 size: 15 residues.

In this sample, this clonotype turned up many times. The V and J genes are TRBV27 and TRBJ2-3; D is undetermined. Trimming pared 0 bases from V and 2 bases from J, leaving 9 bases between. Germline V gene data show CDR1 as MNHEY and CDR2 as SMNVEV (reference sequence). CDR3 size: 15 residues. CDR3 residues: CASSLSARYTDTQYF. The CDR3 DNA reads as TGTGCCAGCAGTTTATCGGCCCGCTACACAGATACGCAGTATTTT.

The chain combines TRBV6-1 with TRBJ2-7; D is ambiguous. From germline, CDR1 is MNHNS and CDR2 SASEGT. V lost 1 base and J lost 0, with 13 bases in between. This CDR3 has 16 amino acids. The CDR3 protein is CASSEVMGTPSYEQYF. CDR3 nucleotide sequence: TGTGCCAGCAGTGAAGTAATGGGTACACCCTCCTACGAGCAGTACTTC.

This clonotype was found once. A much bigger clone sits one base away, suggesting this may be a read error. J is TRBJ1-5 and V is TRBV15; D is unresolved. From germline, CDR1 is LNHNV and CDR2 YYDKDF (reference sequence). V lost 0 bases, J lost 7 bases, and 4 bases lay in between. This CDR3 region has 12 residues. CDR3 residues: CATSRDGQPQHF. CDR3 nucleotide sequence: TGTGCCACCAGCAGAGACGGGCAGCCCCAGCATTTT. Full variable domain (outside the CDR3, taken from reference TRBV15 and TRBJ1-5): DAMVIQNPRYQVTQFGKPVTLSCSQTLNHNVMYWYQQKSSQAPKLLFHYYDKDFNNEADTPDNFQSRRPNTSFCFLDIRSPGLGDTAMYLCATSRDGQPQHFGDGTRLSIL.